The rows below give T cell receptor beta chains drawn from one sample of a study of control samples from healthy donors and cancer patients. Libraries were prepared by immunoSEQ multiplex PCR; TCRdb keeps only in-frame clonotypes and omits some of them. In the table there are roughly 45,000 clones, approximately 90% of which are singletons. The specimen sequenced was PBMCs. The receptors originated from a man aged 30 to 39 with colorectal cancer. CDR3s include the opening cysteine and the closing phenylalanine or tryptophan. D genes are given only for firm matches.

CDR3	V	J	D
CAWSDGLGRQFNSPLHF	TRBV30	TRBJ1-6	NA
CAWSARTEANYGYTF	TRBV30	TRBJ1-2	NA
CASSKGGAGGETDTQYF	TRBV11-3	TRBJ2-3	NA
CASSMDQGLDELFF	TRBV19	TRBJ2-2	NA
CASSSSLRRPQYF	TRBV7-2	TRBJ2-5	NA
CASSMDLPTHSGNTIYF	TRBV19	TRBJ1-3	NA
CAWSVGSPLHF	TRBV30	TRBJ1-6	NA
CSASPLNTEAFF	TRBV20-1	TRBJ1-1	NA
CASSVGQGGYNEQFF	TRBV9	TRBJ2-1	TRBD1
CASSLRWGGAYNEQFF	TRBV5-1	TRBJ2-1	NA
CASSPSRNEKLFF	TRBV2	TRBJ1-4	NA
CSVGSGPDTQYF	TRBV29-1	TRBJ2-3	NA
CAISDFGAGILLWGYTF	TRBV10-3	TRBJ1-2	NA
CASSYEFWGDTGELFF	TRBV6-5	TRBJ2-2	NA
CASSIRGYEQYF	TRBV5-1	TRBJ2-7	TRBD1
CASSPLQGKGNEQFF	TRBV18	TRBJ2-1	NA
CATSDFGQSTDTQYF	TRBV24-1	TRBJ2-3	NA
CASSPAGGGSYEQYF	TRBV5-4	TRBJ2-7	TRBD2
CASSFWFHYEQYF	TRBV12-3/TRBV12-4	TRBJ2-7	NA
CASSPLREPLHF	TRBV6-6	TRBJ1-6	NA
CASRPRAEGTEAFF	TRBV7-9	TRBJ1-1	NA
CASSQGGSSPEAFF	TRBV4-1	TRBJ1-1	NA
CASSFRILAGHNEQFF	TRBV11-2	TRBJ2-1	TRBD2
CASSPGTSGYEQYF	TRBV18	TRBJ2-7	TRBD2
CASSLGSETQYF	TRBV7-2	TRBJ2-5	NA
CASSQEGNTEAFF	TRBV14	TRBJ1-1	NA
CASGPGLAGGDTDTQYF	TRBV12-5	TRBJ2-3	TRBD2
CAIRGAGTGNTEAFF	TRBV10-3	TRBJ1-1	TRBD1
CASSYGTNARIGAYEQYF	TRBV6-2/TRBV6-3	TRBJ2-7	NA